This T cell receptor beta chain comes out of a study of cytomegalovirus exposure and HLA in healthy donors. Study-level information: Researchers previously reported finding just under 120 million unique TCR beta sequences from roughly 180 million T cells. General study results and limits: Highly shared sequence variants in one cluster were likely a sequencing artifact. Solely CMV serostatus was available to characterize immune exposure. 87-base-pair reads could not separate some V segments, including TRBV6-2 and TRBV6-3.

It was with 60 Vbeta and 13 Jbeta primers that the PCR ran. Sequencing was performed with immunoSEQ multiplex PCR; in TCRdb, only in-frame clones are kept and a portion is missing. The sample has 150,000 to 200,000 clones; the top ten hold around 0.74%. A word on this clone: Its antigen remains unidentified.

The CDR3 length is 12 residues. Germline CDR1 and CDR2: MNHEY and SVGAGI. The V call is TRBV6-5, the J call TRBJ2-5, with D perhaps matching TRBD1 (6 bases). Judging by the DNA end, TRBJ2-7 fits better; the J call may be wrong. The sequenced sample consisted of PBMCs. The receptor was derived from a boy aged 10-17 years in good health and CMV-seronegative. The CDR3 bases are TGTGCCAGCCGGGACATAACCTACGAGCAGTACTTC. Translation gives CASRDITYEQYF.